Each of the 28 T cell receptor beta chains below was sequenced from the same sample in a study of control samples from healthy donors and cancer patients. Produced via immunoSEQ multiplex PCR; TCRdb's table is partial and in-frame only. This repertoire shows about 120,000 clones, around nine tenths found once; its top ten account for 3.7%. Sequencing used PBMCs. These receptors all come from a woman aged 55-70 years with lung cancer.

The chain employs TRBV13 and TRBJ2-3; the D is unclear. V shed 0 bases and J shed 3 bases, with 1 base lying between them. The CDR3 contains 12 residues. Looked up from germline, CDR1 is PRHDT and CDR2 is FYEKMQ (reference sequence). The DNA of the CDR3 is TGTGCCAGCAGCTTAGGTACAGATACGCAGTATTTT. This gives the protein CASSLGTDTQYF.

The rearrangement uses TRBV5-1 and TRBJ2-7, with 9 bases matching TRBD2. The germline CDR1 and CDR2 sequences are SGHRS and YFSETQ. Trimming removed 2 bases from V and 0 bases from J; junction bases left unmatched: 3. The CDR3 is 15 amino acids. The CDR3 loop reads CASSLISGGSYEQYF. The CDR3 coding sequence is TGCGCCAGCAGCTTAATTAGCGGGGGCTCCTACGAGCAGTACTTC.

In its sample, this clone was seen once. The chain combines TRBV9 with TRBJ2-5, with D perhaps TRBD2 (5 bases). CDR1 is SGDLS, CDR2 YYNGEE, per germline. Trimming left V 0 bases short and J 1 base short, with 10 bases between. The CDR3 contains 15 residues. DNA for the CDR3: TGTGCCAGCAGCGTAGGAGGGATCAGCCAAGAGACCCAGTACTTC. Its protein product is CASSVGGISQETQYF.

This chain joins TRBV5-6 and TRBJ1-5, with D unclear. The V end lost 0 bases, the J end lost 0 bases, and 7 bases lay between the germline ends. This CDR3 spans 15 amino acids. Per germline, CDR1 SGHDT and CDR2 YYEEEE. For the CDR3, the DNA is TGTGCCAGCAGCTTGGGCCAGGTTAGCAATCAGCCCCAGCATTTT. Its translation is CASSLGQVSNQPQHF.

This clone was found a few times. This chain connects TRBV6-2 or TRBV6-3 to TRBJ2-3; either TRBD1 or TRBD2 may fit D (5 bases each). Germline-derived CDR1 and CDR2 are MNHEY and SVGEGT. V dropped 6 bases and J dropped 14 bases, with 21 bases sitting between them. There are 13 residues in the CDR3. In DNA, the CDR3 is TGTGCCAGCAGCCTGCAAATCCGGGACCGTCGGTATTTT. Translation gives CASSLQIRDRRYF.

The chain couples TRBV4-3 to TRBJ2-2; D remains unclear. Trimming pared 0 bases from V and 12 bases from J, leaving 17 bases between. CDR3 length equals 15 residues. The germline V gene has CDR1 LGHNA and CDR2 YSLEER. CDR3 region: CASSQDVLDDDQLFF. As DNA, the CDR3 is TGCGCCAGCAGCCAAGATGTGCTGGATGACGATCAGCTGTTTTTT.

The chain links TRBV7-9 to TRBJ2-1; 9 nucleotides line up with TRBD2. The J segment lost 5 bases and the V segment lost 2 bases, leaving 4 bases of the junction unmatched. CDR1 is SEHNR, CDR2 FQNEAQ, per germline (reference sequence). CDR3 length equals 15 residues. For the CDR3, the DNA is TGTGCCAGCAGCTTACGAAGCGGGAGGAACAATGAGCAGTTCTTC. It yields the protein CASSLRSGRNNEQFF.

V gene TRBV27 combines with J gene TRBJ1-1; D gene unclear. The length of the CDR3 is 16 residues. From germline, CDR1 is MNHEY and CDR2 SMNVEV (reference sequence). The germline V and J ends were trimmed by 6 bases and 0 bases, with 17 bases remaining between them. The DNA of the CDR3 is TGTGCCAGCAGCCTGGTTCTTACCCAAGTGAACACTGAAGCTTTCTTT. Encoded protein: CASSLVLTQVNTEAFF.

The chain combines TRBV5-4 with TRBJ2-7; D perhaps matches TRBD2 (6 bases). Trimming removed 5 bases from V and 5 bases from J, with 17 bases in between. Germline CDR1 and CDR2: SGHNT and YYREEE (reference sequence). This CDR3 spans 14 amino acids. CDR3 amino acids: CASRADYTSDEQYF. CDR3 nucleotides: TGTGCCAGCAGGGCGGACTACACGAGTGACGAGCAGTACTTC.

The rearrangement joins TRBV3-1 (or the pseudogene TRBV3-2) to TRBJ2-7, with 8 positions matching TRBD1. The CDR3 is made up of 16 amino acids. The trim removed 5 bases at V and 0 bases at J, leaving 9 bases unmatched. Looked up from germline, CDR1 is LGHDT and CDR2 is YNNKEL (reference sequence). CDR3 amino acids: CASSSWTGRISYEQYF. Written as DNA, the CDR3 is TGTGCCAGCAGCTCATGGACAGGGCGTATCTCCTACGAGCAGTACTTC.

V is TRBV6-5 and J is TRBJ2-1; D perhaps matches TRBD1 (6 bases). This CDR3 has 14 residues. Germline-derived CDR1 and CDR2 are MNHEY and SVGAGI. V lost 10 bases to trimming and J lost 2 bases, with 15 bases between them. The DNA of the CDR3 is TGTGCCACCCCCTTACAGGGTCCCTACAATGAGCAGTTCTTC. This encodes CATPLQGPYNEQFF.

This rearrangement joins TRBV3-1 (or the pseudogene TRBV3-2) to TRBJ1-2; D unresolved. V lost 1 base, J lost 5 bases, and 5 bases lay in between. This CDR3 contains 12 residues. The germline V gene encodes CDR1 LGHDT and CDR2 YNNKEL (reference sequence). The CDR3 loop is CASSQGDYGYTF. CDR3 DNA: TGTGCCAGCAGCCAAGGGGATTATGGCTACACCTTC.

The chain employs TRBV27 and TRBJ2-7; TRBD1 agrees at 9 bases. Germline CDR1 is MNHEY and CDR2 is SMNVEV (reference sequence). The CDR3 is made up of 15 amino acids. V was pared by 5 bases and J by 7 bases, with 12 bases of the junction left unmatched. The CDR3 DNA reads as TGTGCCAGCAGTCCCCCCCCCGGGACAGGGTGGGAGCAGTACTTC. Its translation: CASSPPPGTGWEQYF.

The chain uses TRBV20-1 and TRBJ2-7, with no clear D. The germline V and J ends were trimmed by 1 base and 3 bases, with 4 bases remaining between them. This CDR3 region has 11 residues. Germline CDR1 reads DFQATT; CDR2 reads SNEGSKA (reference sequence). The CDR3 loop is CSARAVYEQYF. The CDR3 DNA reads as TGCAGTGCTAGAGCAGTCTACGAGCAGTACTTC.

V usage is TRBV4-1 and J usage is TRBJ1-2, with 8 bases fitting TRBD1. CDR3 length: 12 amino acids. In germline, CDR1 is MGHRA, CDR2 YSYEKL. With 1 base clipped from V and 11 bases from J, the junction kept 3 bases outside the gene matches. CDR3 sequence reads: CASSQGDRGYTF. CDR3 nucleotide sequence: TGCGCCAGCAGCCAAGGAGACAGGGGATACACCTTC.

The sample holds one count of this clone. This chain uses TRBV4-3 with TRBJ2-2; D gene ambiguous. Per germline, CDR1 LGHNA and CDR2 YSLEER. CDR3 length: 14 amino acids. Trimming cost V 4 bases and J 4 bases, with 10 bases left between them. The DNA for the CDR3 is TGCGCCAGCAGCCCCCAGGCAGGCACCGGGGAGCTGTTTTTT. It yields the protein CASSPQAGTGELFF.

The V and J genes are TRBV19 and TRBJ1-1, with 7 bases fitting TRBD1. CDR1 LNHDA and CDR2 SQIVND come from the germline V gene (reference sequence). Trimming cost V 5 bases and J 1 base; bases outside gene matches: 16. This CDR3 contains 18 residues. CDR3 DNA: TGTGCCAGTAGTGCAGAACAGGGGAAGTTCCATGGGAACACTGAAGCTTTCTTT. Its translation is CASSAEQGKFHGNTEAFF.

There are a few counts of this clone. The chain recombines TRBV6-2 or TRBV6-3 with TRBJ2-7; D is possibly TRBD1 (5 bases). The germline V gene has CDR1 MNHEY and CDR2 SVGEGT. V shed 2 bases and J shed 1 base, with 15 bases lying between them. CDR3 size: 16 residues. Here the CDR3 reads CASSYLLRGSSYEQYF. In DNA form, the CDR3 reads TGTGCCAGCAGTTACCTCCTAAGGGGCTCATCCTACGAGCAGTACTTC.

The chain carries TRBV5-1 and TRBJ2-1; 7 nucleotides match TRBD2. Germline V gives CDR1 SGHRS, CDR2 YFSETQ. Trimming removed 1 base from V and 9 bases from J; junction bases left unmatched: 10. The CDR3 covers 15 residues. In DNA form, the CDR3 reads TGCGCCAGCAGCTTGTGGGAGGGCCAGTTACGTGAGCAGTTCTTC. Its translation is CASSLWEGQLREQFF.

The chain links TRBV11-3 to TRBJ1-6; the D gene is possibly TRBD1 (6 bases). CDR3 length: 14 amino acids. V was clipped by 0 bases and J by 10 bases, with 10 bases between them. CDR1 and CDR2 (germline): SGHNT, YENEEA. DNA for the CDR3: TGTGCCAGCAGCTTAGAGGGACATTTCTCACCCCTCCACTTT. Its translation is CASSLEGHFSPLHF.

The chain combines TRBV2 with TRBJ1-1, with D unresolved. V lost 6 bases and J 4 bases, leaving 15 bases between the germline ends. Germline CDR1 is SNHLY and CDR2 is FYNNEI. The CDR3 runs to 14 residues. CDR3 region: CASRLGEESTEAFF. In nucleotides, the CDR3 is TGTGCCAGCAGATTGGGAGAGGAATCCACTGAAGCTTTCTTT.

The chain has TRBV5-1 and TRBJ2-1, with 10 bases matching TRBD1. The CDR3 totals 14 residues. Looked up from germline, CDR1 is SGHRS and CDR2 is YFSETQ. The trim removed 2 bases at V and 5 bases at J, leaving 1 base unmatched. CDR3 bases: TGCGCCAGCAGCTTCGGGACAGGGGACAATGAGCAGTTCTTC. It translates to CASSFGTGDNEQFF. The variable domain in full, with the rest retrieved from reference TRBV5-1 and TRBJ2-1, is KAGVTQTPRYLIKTRGQQVTLSCSPISGHRSVSWYQQTPGQGLQFLFEYFSETQRNKGNFPGRFSGRQFSNSRSEMNVSTLELGDSALYLCASSFGTGDNEQFFGPGTRLTVL.

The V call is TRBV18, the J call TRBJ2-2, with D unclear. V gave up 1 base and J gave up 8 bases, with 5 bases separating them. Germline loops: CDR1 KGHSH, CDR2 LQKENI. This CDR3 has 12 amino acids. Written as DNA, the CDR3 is TGTGCCAGCTCACCACTAACGGGGGAGCTGTTTTTT. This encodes CASSPLTGELFF. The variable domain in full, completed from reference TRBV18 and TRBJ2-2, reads NAGVMQNPRHLVRRRGQEARLRCSPMKGHSHVYWYRQLPEEGLKFMVYLQKENIIDESGMPKERFSAEFPKEGPSILRIQQVVRGDSAAYFCASSPLTGELFFGEGSRLTVL.

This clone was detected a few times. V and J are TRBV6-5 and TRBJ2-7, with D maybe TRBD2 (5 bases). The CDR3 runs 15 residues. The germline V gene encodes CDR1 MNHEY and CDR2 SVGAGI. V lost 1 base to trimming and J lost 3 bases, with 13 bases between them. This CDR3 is CASSYYPGRGYEQYF. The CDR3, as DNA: TGTGCCAGCAGTTACTACCCCGGTCGGGGCTACGAGCAGTACTTC.

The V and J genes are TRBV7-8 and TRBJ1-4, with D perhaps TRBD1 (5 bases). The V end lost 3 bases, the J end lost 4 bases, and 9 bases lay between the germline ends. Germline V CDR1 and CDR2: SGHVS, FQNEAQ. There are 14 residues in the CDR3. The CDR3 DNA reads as TGTGCCAGCAGCTTGGGGCAGGGTAATGAAAAACTGTTTTTT. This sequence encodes CASSLGQGNEKLFF.

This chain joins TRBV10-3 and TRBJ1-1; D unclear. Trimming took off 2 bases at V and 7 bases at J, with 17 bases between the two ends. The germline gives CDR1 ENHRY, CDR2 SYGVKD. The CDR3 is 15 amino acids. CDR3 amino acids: CAISEEGQRAHEAFF. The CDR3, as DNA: TGTGCCATCAGTGAGGAAGGGCAGCGCGCCCATGAAGCTTTCTTT.

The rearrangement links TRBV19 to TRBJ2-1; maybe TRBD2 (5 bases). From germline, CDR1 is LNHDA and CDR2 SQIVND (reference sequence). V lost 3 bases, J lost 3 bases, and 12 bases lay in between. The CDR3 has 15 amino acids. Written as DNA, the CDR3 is TGTGCCAGTAGTATCGAGGACTCTGTCTACAATGAGCAGTTCTTC. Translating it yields CASSIEDSVYNEQFF.

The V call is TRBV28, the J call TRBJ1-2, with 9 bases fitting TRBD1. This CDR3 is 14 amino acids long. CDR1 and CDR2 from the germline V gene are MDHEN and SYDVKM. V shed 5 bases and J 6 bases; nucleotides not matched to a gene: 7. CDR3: CASSPGGTGNGYTF. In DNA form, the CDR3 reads TGTGCCAGCAGTCCGGGGGGGACAGGGAATGGCTACACCTTC.